The 17 T cell receptor beta chains presented below share a single source sample, sequenced in a study of cytomegalovirus exposure and HLA in healthy donors. Profiling relied on immunoSEQ multiplex PCR, and the TCRdb table lists in-frame clones only, not all of them. The sample consists of about 56,000 clones, just over 90% of them appearing once. Sequenced material: PBMCs. Receptors originate from a woman aged 18 to 35 in good health and CMV-seropositive.

J is TRBJ1-2 and V is TRBV7-6; D perhaps matches TRBD1 (6 bases). Germline assignment: CDR1 SGHVS and CDR2 FNYEAQ. The CDR3 is 14 amino acids. The V gene lost 2 bases and the J gene lost 4 bases, with 11 bases spanning the gap. The CDR3 reads CASSLSPGAYGYTF. CDR3 nucleotide sequence: TGTGCCAGCAGCTTAAGCCCAGGGGCCTATGGCTACACCTTC.

The genes are TRBV7-9 and TRBJ1-1; 7 bases map to TRBD1. V shed 5 bases and J 5 bases; nucleotides not matched to a gene: 5. Germline loops: CDR1 SEHNR, CDR2 FQNEAQ (reference sequence). The CDR3 sequence is 13 residues long. CDR3 DNA sequence: TGTGCCAGCAGCCTACAGGGGCCAACTGAAGCTTTCTTT. This encodes CASSLQGPTEAFF.

The chain carries TRBV7-6 and TRBJ2-5, with 13 nucleotides matching TRBD2. Trimming cost V 1 base and J 1 base; bases outside gene matches: 6. The germline V gene encodes CDR1 SGHVS and CDR2 FNYEAQ. The CDR3 runs 18 residues. DNA for the CDR3: TGTGCCAGCAGCTTAGGAACTAGCGGGGGGGTTCTCCAAGAGACCCAGTACTTC. Its protein is CASSLGTSGGVLQETQYF.

The chain links TRBV23-1 to TRBJ2-2; D call uncertain. TRBV23-1 is reported as an ORF; its role is uncertain. Trimming cost V 6 bases and J 0 bases, with 11 bases left between them. This CDR3 is built from 15 residues. The CDR3, as DNA: TGCGCCAGCAGGGATATCGGAGCGAACACCGGGGAGCTGTTTTTT. This sequence encodes CASRDIGANTGELFF.

The chain joins TRBV18 to TRBJ2-5; TRBD2 might be the D (5 bases). The V gene's germline CDR1 is KGHSH and CDR2 LQKENI. The CDR3 is 14 residues long. Trimming stripped 3 bases from V and 4 bases from J, with 12 bases between. CDR3 nucleotides: TGTGCCAGCTCACCCGCACTAGGCCTAGAGACCCAGTACTTC. Translating it yields CASSPALGLETQYF.

This chain connects TRBV27 to TRBJ2-2; 8 bases are shared with TRBD2. CDR3 length: 13 residues. The J segment lost 7 bases and the V segment lost 5 bases, leaving 3 bases of the junction unmatched. Germline V gives CDR1 MNHEY, CDR2 SMNVEV (reference sequence). The DNA of the CDR3 is TGTGCCAGCAGTAGGCGGGGGGTCGGGGAGCTGTTTTTT. Amino acids: CASSRRGVGELFF.

The rearrangement uses TRBV4-1 and TRBJ2-2; 7 nucleotides agree with TRBD2. Germline V CDR1 and CDR2: MGHRA, YSYEKL. Trimming took 2 bases from V and 5 from J; bases not matched to a gene: 5. The CDR3 has 15 amino acids. For the CDR3, the DNA is TGCGCCAGCAGCCAACCGACCGGGAGGACCGGGGAGCTGTTTTTT. This gives the protein CASSQPTGRTGELFF.

The chain recombines TRBV19 with TRBJ1-2, with 11 bases matching TRBD1. With V trimmed by 5 bases and J by 3 bases, 11 bases remained unmatched. The CDR3 loop spans 17 amino acids. Germline V gives CDR1 LNHDA, CDR2 SQIVND (reference sequence). The CDR3 DNA is TGTGCCAGTAGTGGGAAGGACAGGGGGCAGATTCACTATGGCTACACCTTC. Protein product: CASSGKDRGQIHYGYTF. The full variable domain, its missing parts supplied by reference TRBV19 and TRBJ1-2, is DGGITQSPKYLFRKEGQNVTLSCEQNLNHDAMYWYRQDPGQGLRLIYYSQIVNDFQKGDIAEGYSVSREKKESFPLTVTSAQKNPTAFYLCASSGKDRGQIHYGYTFGSGTRLTVV.

V and J are TRBV11-2 and TRBJ1-1; D not certain. The CDR3 is 15 residues long. V gave up 5 bases and J gave up 0 bases, with 13 bases separating them. Germline V gene sequence: CDR1 SGHAT, CDR2 FQNNGV. CDR3 amino acids: CASSPLSIMNTEAFF. The CDR3 DNA sequence: TGTGCCAGCAGCCCCCTAAGCATCATGAACACTGAAGCTTTCTTT.

This rearrangement joins TRBV6-5 to TRBJ1-2; 9 nucleotides match TRBD1. Germline V gene lookup returns CDR1 MNHEY and CDR2 SVGAGI. J was trimmed by 4 bases and V by 4 bases; bases with no gene match: 1. The CDR3 is made up of 13 amino acids. The CDR3 spells CASSLTGGYGYTF. CDR3 DNA: TGTGCCAGCAGTTTGACAGGGGGCTATGGCTACACCTTC.

V is TRBV4-1 and J is TRBJ1-3; D remains unclear. The length of the CDR3 is 16 residues. V dropped 3 bases and J dropped 1 base, with 13 bases sitting between them. Germline CDR1 reads MGHRA; CDR2 reads YSYEKL. The CDR3 loop is CASSQGLRNSGNTIYF. CDR3 DNA: TGCGCCAGCAGCCAGGGCCTCAGGAATTCTGGAAACACCATATATTTT.

This clone has a handful of counts. The chain has TRBV19 and TRBJ2-1, with 12 nucleotides matching TRBD2. The J segment lost 3 bases and the V segment lost 6 bases, leaving 3 bases of the junction unmatched. Germline V gene sequence: CDR1 LNHDA, CDR2 SQIVND (reference sequence). The CDR3 loop spans 15 amino acids. The CDR3 DNA reads TGTGCCAGTAGCCAACTAGCGGGGGGCTACAATGAGCAGTTCTTC. It yields the protein CASSQLAGGYNEQFF.

The genes are TRBV5-1 and TRBJ1-3; 7 bases align to TRBD1. The germline gives CDR1 SGHRS, CDR2 YFSETQ. The CDR3 contains 17 residues. The V segment lost 4 bases and the J segment 3 bases; nucleotides outside the gene matches: 13. In nucleotides, the CDR3 is TGCGCCAGCAGCCGAGGGGACAGCCCGCTCTTTGGAAACACCATATATTTT. This translates into CASSRGDSPLFGNTIYF.

This rearrangement joins TRBV7-9 to TRBJ2-7; D is possibly TRBD2 (5 bases). This CDR3 contains 12 residues. Germline CDR1 is SEHNR and CDR2 is FQNEAQ (reference sequence). V was pared by 9 bases and J by 4 bases, with 13 bases between. CDR3 loop: CASRGLSYEQYF. The CDR3, as DNA: TGTGCCAGTAGAGGACTCAGTTACGAGCAGTACTTC.

The rearrangement uses TRBV7-9 and TRBJ2-7; 7 bases map to TRBD1. In germline, CDR1 is SEHNR, CDR2 FQNEAQ (reference sequence). The CDR3 extends over 16 amino acids. V gave up 5 bases and J gave up 0 bases; unmatched junction bases: 10. The CDR3 nucleotides are TGTGCCAGCAGCCCCATAGCGACAGGGATCTCCTACGAGCAGTACTTC. The encoded protein is CASSPIATGISYEQYF.

This clone is termed medium-sized (0.01 to 0.1%). The rearrangement links TRBV9 to TRBJ1-2; 7 bases line up with TRBD1. The V segment lost 3 bases and the J segment 6 bases; nucleotides outside the gene matches: 17. CDR1 SGDLS and CDR2 YYNGEE come from the germline V gene. The CDR3 sequence is 17 residues long. The CDR3 sequence is CASSASAYRGVGDGYTF. In DNA, the CDR3 is TGTGCCAGCAGCGCATCCGCCTACAGGGGAGTTGGGGATGGCTACACCTTC.

This clone has only a few counts. The chain carries TRBV5-1 and TRBJ2-3, with TRBD1 matching 10 bases. Trimming took 2 bases from V and 6 from J; bases not matched to a gene: 9. CDR1 and CDR2 (germline): SGHRS, YFSETQ. The CDR3 spans 16 residues. CDR3 amino acids: CASSFSLDRGLDTQYF. The DNA of the CDR3 is TGCGCCAGCAGCTTCAGTCTAGACAGGGGGCTTGATACGCAGTATTTT. The variable domain in full, completed from reference TRBV5-1 and TRBJ2-3, reads KAGVTQTPRYLIKTRGQQVTLSCSPISGHRSVSWYQQTPGQGLQFLFEYFSETQRNKGNFPGRFSGRQFSNSRSEMNVSTLELGDSALYLCASSFSLDRGLDTQYFGPGTRLTVL.